This T cell receptor beta chain came from a study of shared clonotypes between healthy human individuals (dated by TCRdb to 2020 to 2021). For the study in its entirety: Two women and a few men aged 18 to 49 years were included in the cohort. For each donor, CD4 naive and CD4 memory were each run on three plates, CD8 naive on two plates, and CD8 memory on one plate. Per donor, leukapheresis produced somewhere between about 0.94 and 8.9 billion PBMCs. Different laboratories and diverse techniques were used to prepare libraries and sequence TCR repertoires, to increase sequencing depth and limit assay-specific biases. To estimate repertoire size and how much clonotypes are shared between individuals, the study performed deep sequencing of blood TCR repertoires from roughly five healthy adults. Points the paper makes about the study in general: Naive subsets generally had larger estimated clonotype richness than memory subsets. Clonotypes shared by all four sorted-subset donors showed higher generation probabilities than non-shared clonotypes. Sharing across several donors was observed for around 5% of naive CD4, less than 4% of naive CD8, over 2% of memory CD4, and roughly 0.4% of memory CD8 clonotypes. Only blood was sampled, and tissue TCR repertoires likely differ from those in blood. Even with the large sequencing depth, rarefaction of the sorted-subset datasets indicated that sequencing was incomplete. Pairwise subsampling led to the expectation that sequencing depth would affect the degree of clonotype sharing among donors. The genetic and exposure-history diversity represented was limited by the small number of donors.

Using the deep immunoSEQ assay, multiplex PCR amplified TCR CDR3 regions from genomic DNA. Extracted genomic DNA from each cell subset was spread evenly across all wells of several immunoSEQ 96-well plates, with each plate serving as a replicate. For sorted subsets, each replicate PCR was loaded with roughly 0.2 ug genomic DNA, equivalent to approximately 33,000 T cell genomes. Purified libraries were measured with a Qubit 3.0 fluorometer, size-checked on a Bioanalyzer 2100, and measured again with the KAPA Library Quantification kit. Every immunoSEQ 96-well plate was sequenced on a dedicated single-read 150-cycle Illumina NextSeq 550 flow cell. In the paper's pipeline: The immunoSEQ output contained only junctional sequences without quality scores, so filtering could not match that applied to full-length reads. Sequences were annotated with PyIR, a Python wrapper for IgBLAST v1.9, using IMGT germline references to assign V/J genes and CDR3. Reads were removed for weak V/J assignments (E-value above 1e-6), missing CDR3, stop codons, out-of-frame junctions, or ambiguous translated residues. V3J clonotypes were defined by identical inferred V gene, J gene, and CDR3 amino acid sequence. Percentage overlap between repertoires was computed as shared unique clonotypes divided by the size of the smaller repertoire. Richness of each repertoire was evaluated using RTK rarefaction, the Chao1 estimator, and Recon v2.1 estimates of unobserved clonotypes. For all TCRbeta clonotypes obtained by the gDNA method from several donors, generation probabilities were computed with OLGA. TCRdb took over this immuneACCESS table, retaining in-frame rearrangements with V and J assigned. Such tables are incomplete; in checked studies, under half of the missing clones stem from an unresolved V gene, and the remainder is unexplained. The V and J calls and clone size come from that table; D and trimming were worked out from the DNA. A total of about 1 million clones appear in this sample, 75% of them only once. 1.5% of the sample is held by the ten biggest clonotypes.

Healthy HIV-negative adults with no recently reported acute infections or vaccinations were included as donors. Only Caucasian adults living in Nashville, Tennessee, USA were represented among the donors. CD4+ T cells were enriched by magnetic negative selection; naive cells were then positively selected on CD45RA, and the negative fraction formed the memory subset. Blood was collected by leukapheresis, and PBMCs were isolated by Ficoll-Histopaque density gradient centrifugation and then cryopreserved in liquid nitrogen vapor phase. Purity and quantity of every magnetically sorted T cell population were checked by analytical flow cytometry. Genomic DNA was isolated from every sorted fraction and measured by UV absorbance on a Nanodrop 2000c. Worth noting for this clone: Which antigen it targets is not known. No base quality values were provided; no much bigger clone lies one nucleotide off. This specimen includes other DNA sequences encoding the same CDR3.

The sample taken for sequencing was memory CD4+ T cells sorted from blood. What this sample's cell subset or site label stands for: CD45RA-negative fraction. The TCR sequence derives from a man aged 18 to 35 in good health.

CDR3 sequence: CASSVGSGGSYNEQFF. The bases read TGTGCCAGCAGCGTAGGGTCGGGAGGGTCCTACAATGAGCAGTTCTTC. The receptor chain draws on TRBV9 and TRBJ2-1, and 8 junctional nucleotides match TRBD2. At the junction V is shortened by 0 bases and J by 1 base; bases outside the gene matches: 3. The CDR3 holds 16 amino acids from the cysteine to the phenylalanine. The CDR3 DNA has 48 bases and is translated from base 1. Per the germline V gene, SGDLS is the CDR1 and YYNGEE is the CDR2.